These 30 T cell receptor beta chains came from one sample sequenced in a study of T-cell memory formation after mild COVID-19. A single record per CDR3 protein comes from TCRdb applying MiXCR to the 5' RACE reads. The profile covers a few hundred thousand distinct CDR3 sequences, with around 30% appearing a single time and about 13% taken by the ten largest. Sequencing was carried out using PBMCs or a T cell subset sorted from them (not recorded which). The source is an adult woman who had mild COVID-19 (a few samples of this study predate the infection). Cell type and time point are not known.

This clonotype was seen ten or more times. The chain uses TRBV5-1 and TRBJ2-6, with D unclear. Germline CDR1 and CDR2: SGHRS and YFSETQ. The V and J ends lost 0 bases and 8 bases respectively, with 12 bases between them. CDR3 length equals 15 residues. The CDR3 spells CASSLGQPGPNVLTF. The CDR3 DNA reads TGCGCCAGCAGCTTGGGACAACCTGGACCCAACGTCCTGACTTTC.

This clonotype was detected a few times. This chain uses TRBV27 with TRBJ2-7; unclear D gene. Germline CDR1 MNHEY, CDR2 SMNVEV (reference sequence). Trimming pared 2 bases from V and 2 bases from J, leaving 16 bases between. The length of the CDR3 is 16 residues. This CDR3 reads CASSLGPAWLTYEQYF. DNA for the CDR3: TGTGCCAGCAGTTTAGGGCCCGCCTGGCTAACCTACGAGCAGTACTTC.

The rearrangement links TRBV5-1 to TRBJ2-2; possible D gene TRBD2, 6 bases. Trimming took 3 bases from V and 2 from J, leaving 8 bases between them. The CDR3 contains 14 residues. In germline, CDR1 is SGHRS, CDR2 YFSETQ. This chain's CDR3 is CASSSGTNTGELFF. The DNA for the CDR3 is TGCGCCAGCAGCTCTGGGACTAACACCGGGGAGCTGTTTTTT. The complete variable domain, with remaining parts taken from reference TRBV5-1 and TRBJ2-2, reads KAGVTQTPRYLIKTRGQQVTLSCSPISGHRSVSWYQQTPGQGLQFLFEYFSETQRNKGNFPGRFSGRQFSNSRSEMNVSTLELGDSALYLCASSSGTNTGELFFGEGSRLTVL.

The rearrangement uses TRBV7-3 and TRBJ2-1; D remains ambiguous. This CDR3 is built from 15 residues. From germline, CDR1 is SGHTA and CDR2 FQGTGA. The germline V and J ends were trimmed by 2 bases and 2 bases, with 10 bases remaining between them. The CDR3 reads CASSLDANPYNEQFF. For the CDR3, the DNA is TGTGCCAGCAGCTTAGATGCGAACCCCTACAATGAGCAGTTCTTC. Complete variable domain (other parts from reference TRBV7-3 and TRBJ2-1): GAGVSQTPSNKVTEKGKYVELRCDPISGHTALYWYRQSLGQGPEFLIYFQGTGAADDSGLPNDRFFAVRPEGSVSTLKIQRTERGDSAVYLCASSLDANPYNEQFFGPGTRLTVL.

The CDR3 coding sequence is TGTGCCAGCAGTCCTGGCTCGGGACTAGCGGGGGTTCCGAATGAGCAGTTCTTC. This codes for CASSPGSGLAGVPNEQFF. The chain carries TRBV6-5 and TRBJ2-1, with 14 positions matching TRBD2. V dropped 5 bases and J dropped 7; count of bases not matched to a gene: 13. The CDR3 runs to 18 residues. Germline V gene sequence: CDR1 MNHEY, CDR2 SVGAGI.

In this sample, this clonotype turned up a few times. The CDR3 is CASSFRGAQETQYF. Here the CDR3 DNA reads TGTGCCAGCAGCTTTCGTGGGGCCCAAGAGACCCAGTACTTC. The gene calls are TRBV7-9 and TRBJ2-5; tentatively, D is TRBD1 (5 bases). V was clipped by 3 bases and J by 1 base, with 9 bases between them. Germline assignment: CDR1 SEHNR and CDR2 FQNEAQ (reference sequence). CDR3 length: 14 residues.

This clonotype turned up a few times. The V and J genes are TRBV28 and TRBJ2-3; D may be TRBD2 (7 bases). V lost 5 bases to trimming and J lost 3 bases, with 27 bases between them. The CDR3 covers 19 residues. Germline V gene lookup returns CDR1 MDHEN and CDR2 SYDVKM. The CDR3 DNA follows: TGTGCCAGCAGTCTTCCTCCAGTCCCTAAGGGGGGGACAACAGATACGCAGTATTTT. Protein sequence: CASSLPPVPKGGTTDTQYF. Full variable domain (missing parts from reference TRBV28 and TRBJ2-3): DVKVTQSSRYLVKRTGEKVFLECVQDMDHENMFWYRQDPGLGLRLIYFSYDVKMKEKGDIPEGYSVSREKKERFSLILESASTNQTSMYLCASSLPPVPKGGTTDTQYFGPGTRLTVL.

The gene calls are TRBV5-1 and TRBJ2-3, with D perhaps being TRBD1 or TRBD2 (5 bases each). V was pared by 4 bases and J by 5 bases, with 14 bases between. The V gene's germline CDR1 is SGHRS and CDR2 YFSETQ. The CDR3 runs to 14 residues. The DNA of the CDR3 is TGCGCCAGCAGCACGAGAGGGGCCGGAGATACGCAGTATTTT. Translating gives CASSTRGAGDTQYF.

The CDR3 loop reads CASSSLLVPADTQYF. The CDR3 DNA follows: TGTGCCAGCAGCTCCTTACTAGTCCCGGCAGATACGCAGTATTTT. The chain is built from TRBV7-8 and TRBJ2-3, with a weak D call TRBD2 (5 bases). Trimming cost V 4 bases and J 4 bases, with 15 bases left between them. There are 15 residues in the CDR3. The V gene's germline CDR1 is SGHVS and CDR2 FQNEAQ.

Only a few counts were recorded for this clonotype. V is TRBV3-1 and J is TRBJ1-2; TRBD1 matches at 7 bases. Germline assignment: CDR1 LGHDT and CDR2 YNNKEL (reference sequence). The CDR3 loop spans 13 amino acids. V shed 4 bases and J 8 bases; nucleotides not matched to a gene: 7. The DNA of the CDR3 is TGTGCCAGCAGCCCCGTGACAGGGCGCGGCTACACCTTC. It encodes CASSPVTGRGYTF.

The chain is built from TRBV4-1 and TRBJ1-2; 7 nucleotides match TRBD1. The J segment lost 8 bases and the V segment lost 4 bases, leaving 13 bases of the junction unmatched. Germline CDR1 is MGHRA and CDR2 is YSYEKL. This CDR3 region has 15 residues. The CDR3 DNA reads TGCGCCAGCAGCCCTCAGGGGGTGTGGACTGGAGGCTACACCTTC. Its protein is CASSPQGVWTGGYTF.

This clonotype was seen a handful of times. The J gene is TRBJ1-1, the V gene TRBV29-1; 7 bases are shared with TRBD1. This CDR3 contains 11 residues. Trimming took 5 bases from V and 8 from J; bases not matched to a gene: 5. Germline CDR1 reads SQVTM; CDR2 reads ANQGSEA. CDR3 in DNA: TGCAGCGTTCGGACAGGCCCCGAAGCTTTCTTT. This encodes CSVRTGPEAFF.

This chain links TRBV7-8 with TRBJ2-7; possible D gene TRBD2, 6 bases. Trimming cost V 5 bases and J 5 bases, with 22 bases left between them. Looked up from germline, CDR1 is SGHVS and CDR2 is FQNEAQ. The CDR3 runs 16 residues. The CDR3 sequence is CASSPLPGGTSDEQYF. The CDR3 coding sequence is TGTGCCAGCAGCCCGCTCCCCGGGGGAACGTCCGACGAGCAGTACTTC.

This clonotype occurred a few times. CDR3 sequence (DNA): TGCGCCAGCAGCCCAGGACAGGGGGCTAACTATGGCTACACCTTC. Translation gives CASSPGQGANYGYTF. The chain has TRBV5-1 and TRBJ1-2, with 10 bases identical to TRBD1. Germline CDR1 SGHRS, CDR2 YFSETQ. With 4 bases clipped from V and 0 bases from J, the junction kept 3 bases outside the gene matches. The CDR3 runs to 15 residues.

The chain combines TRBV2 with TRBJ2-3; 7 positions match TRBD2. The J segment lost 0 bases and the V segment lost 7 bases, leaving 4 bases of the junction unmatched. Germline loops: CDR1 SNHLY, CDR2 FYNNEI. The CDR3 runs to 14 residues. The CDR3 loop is CASNSGPSTDTQYF. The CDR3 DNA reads TGTGCCAGCAATAGCGGGCCCAGCACAGATACGCAGTATTTT.

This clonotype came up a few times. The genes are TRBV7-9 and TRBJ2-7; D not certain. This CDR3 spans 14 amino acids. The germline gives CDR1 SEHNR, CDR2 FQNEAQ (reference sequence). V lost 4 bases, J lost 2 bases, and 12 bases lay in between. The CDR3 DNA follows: TGTGCCAGCAGCTCGACGGAGCGACCCTACGAGCAGTACTTC. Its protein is CASSSTERPYEQYF.

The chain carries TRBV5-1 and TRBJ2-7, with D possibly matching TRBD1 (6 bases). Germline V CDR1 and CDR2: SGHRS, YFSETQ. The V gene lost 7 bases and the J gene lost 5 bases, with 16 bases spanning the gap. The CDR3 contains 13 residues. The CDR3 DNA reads TGCGCCAGCTCCTATGAGACAGGCCACGAGCAGTACTTC. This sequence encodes CASSYETGHEQYF.

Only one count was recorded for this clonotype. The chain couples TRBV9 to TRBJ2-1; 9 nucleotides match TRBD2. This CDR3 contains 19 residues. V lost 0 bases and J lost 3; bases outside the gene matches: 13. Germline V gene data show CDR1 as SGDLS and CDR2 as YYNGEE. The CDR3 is CASSVGSMSSGDLYNEQFF. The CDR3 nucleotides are TGTGCCAGCAGCGTAGGTAGCATGTCTAGCGGGGACCTCTACAATGAGCAGTTCTTC.

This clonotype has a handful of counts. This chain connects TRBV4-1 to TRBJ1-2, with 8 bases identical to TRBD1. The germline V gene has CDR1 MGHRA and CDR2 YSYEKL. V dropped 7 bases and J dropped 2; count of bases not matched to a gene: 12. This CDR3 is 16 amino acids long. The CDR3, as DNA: TGCGCCAGCACGCGGGACAGGACCTTTCCCAACTATGGCTACACCTTC. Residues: CASTRDRTFPNYGYTF.

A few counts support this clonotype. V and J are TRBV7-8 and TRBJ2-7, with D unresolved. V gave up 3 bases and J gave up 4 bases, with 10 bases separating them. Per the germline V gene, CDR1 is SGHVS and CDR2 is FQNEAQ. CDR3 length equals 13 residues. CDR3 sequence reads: CASSFDPGYEQYF. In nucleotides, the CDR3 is TGTGCCAGCAGCTTTGACCCGGGTTACGAGCAGTACTTC.

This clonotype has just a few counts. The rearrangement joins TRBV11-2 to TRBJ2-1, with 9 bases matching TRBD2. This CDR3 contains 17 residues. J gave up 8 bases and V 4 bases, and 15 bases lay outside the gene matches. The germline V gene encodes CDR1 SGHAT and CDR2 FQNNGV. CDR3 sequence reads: CASSSPKEERGADEQFF. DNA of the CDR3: TGTGCCAGCAGCTCTCCGAAAGAGGAGCGGGGGGCAGATGAGCAGTTCTTC.

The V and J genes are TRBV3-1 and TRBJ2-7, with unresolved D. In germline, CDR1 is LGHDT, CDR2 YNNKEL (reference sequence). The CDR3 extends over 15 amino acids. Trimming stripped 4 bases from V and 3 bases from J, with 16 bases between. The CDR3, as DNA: TGTGCCAGCAGCCCAAAGCGCGGACCATACTACGAGCAGTACTTC. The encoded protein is CASSPKRGPYYEQYF.

CDR3 in DNA: TGTGCCAGCAGCGAGGGGTCCGGAAACTCTGGAAACACCATATATTTT. Translation: CASSEGSGNSGNTIYF. The V and J genes are TRBV9 and TRBJ1-3; D might be TRBD1 (5 bases). V was clipped by 3 bases and J by 0 bases, with 13 bases between them. Germline V gene data show CDR1 as SGDLS and CDR2 as YYNGEE. This CDR3 region has 16 residues.

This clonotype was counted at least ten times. For the CDR3, the DNA is TGTGCCACCTCGGACAGCCTCAATCAGCCCCAGCATTTT. Translating gives CATSDSLNQPQHF. The V call is TRBV24-1, the J call TRBJ1-5, with a weak D call TRBD1 (6 bases). Germline assignment: CDR1 KGHDR and CDR2 SFDVKD. The CDR3 has 13 residues. Trimming stripped 9 bases from V and 3 bases from J, with 11 bases between.

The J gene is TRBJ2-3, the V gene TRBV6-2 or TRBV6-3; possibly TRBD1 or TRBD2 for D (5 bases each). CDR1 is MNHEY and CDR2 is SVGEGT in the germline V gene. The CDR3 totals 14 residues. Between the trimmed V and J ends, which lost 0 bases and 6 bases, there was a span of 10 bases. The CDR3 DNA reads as TGTGCCAGCAGTTACTCGGGGGTGGCGGATACGCAGTATTTT. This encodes CASSYSGVADTQYF.

The CDR3 region has the DNA TGTGCCAGCAGCTCTTCACAGGGGGCCGATTGGACCGGGGAGCTGTTTTTT. The encoded protein is CASSSSQGADWTGELFF. The rearrangement joins TRBV11-2 to TRBJ2-2, with 9 nucleotides matching TRBD1. Germline values: CDR1 SGHAT, CDR2 FQNNGV. V trimming: 4 bases; J trimming: 5 bases; junction bases outside the gene matches: 11. This CDR3 is built from 17 residues.

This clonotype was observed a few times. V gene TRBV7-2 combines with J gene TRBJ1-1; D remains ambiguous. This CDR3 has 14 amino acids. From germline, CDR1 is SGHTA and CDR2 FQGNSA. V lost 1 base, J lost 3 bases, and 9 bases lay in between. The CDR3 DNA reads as TGTGCCAGCAGCTTAGTTGGTGTTTACACTGAAGCTTTCTTT. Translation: CASSLVGVYTEAFF.

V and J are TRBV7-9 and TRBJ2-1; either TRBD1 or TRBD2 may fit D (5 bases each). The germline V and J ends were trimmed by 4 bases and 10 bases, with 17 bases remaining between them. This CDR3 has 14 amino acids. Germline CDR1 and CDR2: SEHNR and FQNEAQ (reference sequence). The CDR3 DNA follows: TGTGCCAGCAGCTCCCACGCGGGCAGGGAAGAGCAGTTCTTC. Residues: CASSSHAGREEQFF.

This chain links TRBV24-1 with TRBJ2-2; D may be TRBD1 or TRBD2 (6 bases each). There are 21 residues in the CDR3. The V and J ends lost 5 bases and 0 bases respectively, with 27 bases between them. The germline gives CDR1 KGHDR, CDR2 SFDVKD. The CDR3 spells CATSGSTGTRSGSSNTGELFF. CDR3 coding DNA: TGTGCCACCAGTGGGTCAACCGGGACAAGGAGCGGGTCGTCGAACACCGGGGAGCTGTTTTTT.

CDR3: CATSRDPSGRGASEQYF. For the CDR3, the DNA is TGTGCCACCAGCAGAGATCCCTCTGGAAGGGGGGCGAGTGAGCAGTACTTC. The chain uses TRBV15 and TRBJ2-7; tentatively, D is TRBD1 or TRBD2 (6 bases each). Germline CDR1 LNHNV, CDR2 YYDKDF (reference sequence). The CDR3 runs 17 residues. V was clipped by 0 bases and J by 7 bases, with 22 bases between them. The complete variable domain, with remaining parts taken from reference TRBV15 and TRBJ2-7, reads DAMVIQNPRYQVTQFGKPVTLSCSQTLNHNVMYWYQQKSSQAPKLLFHYYDKDFNNEADTPDNFQSRRPNTSFCFLDIRSPGLGDTAMYLCATSRDPSGRGASEQYFGPGTRLTVT.